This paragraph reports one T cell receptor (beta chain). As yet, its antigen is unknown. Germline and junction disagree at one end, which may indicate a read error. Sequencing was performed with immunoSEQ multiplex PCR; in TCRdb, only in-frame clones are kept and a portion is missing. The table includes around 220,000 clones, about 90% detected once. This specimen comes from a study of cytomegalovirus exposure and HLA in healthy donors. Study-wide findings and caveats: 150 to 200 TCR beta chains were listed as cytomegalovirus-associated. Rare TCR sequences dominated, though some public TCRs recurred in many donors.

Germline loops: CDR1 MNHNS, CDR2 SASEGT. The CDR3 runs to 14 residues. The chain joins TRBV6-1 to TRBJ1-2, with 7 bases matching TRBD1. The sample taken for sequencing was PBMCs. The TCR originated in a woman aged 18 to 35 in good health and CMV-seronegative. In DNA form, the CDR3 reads TGTGCCAGCAGCCCAACGGGGGACAGCCTAACCCGAAGCTTC. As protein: CASSPTGDSLTRSF.